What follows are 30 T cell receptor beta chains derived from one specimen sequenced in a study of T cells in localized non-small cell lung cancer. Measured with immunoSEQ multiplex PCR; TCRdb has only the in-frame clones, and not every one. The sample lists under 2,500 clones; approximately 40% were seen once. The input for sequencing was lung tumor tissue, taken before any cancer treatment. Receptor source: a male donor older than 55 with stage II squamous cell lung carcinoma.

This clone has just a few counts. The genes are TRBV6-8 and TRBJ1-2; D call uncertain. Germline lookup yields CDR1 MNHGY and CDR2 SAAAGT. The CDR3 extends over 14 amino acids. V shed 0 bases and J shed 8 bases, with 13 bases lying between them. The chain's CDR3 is CASSYSSSVGGYTF. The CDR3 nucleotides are TGTGCCAGCAGTTACTCGTCGTCGGTGGGGGGCTACACCTTC.

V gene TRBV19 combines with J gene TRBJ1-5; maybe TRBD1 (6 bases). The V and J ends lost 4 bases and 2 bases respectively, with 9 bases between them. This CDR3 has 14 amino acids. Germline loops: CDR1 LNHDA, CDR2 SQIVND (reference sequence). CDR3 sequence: CASSTAGGNQPQHF. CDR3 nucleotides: TGTGCCAGTAGTACAGCAGGGGGCAATCAGCCCCAGCATTTT.

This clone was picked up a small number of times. In DNA, the CDR3 is TGTGCCAGCAGCCGTACAGGGGCTGAAGCTTTCTTT. Protein sequence: CASSRTGAEAFF. This chain connects TRBV6-8 to TRBJ1-1, with TRBD1 matching over 7 bases. The CDR3 runs 12 residues. Unmatched junction bases numbered 4, after V lost 6 bases and J lost 6 bases. Per the germline V gene, CDR1 is MNHGY and CDR2 is SAAAGT.

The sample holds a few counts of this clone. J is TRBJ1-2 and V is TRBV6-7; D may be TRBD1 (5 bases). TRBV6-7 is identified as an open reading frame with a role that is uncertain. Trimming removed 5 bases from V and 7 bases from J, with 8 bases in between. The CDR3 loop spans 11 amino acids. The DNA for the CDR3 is TGTGCCAGCAGTAACAGGCTTGGCTACACCTTC. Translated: CASSNRLGYTF.

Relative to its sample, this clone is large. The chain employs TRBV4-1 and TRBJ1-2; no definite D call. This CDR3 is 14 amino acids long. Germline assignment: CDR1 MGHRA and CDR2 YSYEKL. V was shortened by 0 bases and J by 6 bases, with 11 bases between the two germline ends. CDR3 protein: CASSQDRFTHGYTF. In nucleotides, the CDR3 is TGCGCCAGCAGCCAAGACAGGTTTACGCATGGCTACACCTTC.

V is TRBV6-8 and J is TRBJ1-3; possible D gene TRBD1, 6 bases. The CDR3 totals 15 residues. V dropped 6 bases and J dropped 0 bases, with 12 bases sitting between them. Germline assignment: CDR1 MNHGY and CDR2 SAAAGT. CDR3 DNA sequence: TGTGCCAGCAGACAGGACAGTCGCTCTGGAAACACCATATATTTT. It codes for CASRQDSRSGNTIYF.

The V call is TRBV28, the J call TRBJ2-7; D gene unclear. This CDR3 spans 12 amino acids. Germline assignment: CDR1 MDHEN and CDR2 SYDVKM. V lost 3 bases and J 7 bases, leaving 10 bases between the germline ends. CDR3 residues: CASSFAVVEQYF. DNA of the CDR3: TGTGCCAGCAGTTTTGCAGTGGTGGAGCAGTACTTC. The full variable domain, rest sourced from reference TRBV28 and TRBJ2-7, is DVKVTQSSRYLVKRTGEKVFLECVQDMDHENMFWYRQDPGLGLRLIYFSYDVKMKEKGDIPEGYSVSREKKERFSLILESASTNQTSMYLCASSFAVVEQYFGPGTRLTVT.

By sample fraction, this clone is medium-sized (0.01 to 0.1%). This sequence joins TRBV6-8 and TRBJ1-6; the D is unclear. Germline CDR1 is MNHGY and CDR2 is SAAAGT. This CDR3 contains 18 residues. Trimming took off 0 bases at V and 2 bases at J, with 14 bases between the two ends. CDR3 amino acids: CASSYSTREGTYNSPLHF. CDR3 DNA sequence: TGTGCCAGCAGTTACTCTACTCGGGAGGGAACCTATAATTCACCCCTCCACTTT.

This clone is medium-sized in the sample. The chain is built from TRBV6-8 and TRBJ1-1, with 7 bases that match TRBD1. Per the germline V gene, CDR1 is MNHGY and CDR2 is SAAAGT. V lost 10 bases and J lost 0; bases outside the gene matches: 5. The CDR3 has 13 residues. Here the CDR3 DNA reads TGTGCCACCAAGGGACAGATGAACACTGAAGCTTTCTTT. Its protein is CATKGQMNTEAFF.

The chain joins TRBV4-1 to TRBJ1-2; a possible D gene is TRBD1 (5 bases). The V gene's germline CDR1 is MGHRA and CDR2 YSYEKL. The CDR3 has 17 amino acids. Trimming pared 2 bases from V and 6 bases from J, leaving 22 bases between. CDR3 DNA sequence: TGCGCCAGCAGCCAAAGACCTGCTCGGGACGACGCGAATGGCTACACCTTC. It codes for CASSQRPARDDANGYTF.

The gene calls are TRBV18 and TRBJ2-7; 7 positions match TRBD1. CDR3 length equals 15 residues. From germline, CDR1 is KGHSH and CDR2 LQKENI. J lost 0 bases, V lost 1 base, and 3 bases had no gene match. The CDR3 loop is CASSPRQGSSYEQYF. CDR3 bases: TGTGCCAGCTCACCACGACAGGGCAGCTCCTACGAGCAGTACTTC. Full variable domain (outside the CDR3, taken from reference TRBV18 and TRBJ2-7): NAGVMQNPRHLVRRRGQEARLRCSPMKGHSHVYWYRQLPEEGLKFMVYLQKENIIDESGMPKERFSAEFPKEGPSILRIQQVVRGDSAAYFCASSPRQGSSYEQYFGPGTRLTVT.

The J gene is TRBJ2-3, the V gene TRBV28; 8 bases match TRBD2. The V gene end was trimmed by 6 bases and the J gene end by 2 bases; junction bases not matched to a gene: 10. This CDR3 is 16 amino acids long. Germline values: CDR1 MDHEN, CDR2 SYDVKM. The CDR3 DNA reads TGTGCCAGCAGCCTAGCGGGTTCTGGGTTCACAGATACGCAGTATTTT. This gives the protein CASSLAGSGFTDTQYF.

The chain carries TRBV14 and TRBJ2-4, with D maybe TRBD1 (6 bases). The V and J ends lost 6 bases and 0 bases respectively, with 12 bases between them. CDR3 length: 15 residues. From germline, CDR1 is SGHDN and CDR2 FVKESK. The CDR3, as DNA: TGTGCCAGCAGTTACGCAGGGGAAGCCAAAAACATTCAGTACTTC. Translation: CASSYAGEAKNIQYF.

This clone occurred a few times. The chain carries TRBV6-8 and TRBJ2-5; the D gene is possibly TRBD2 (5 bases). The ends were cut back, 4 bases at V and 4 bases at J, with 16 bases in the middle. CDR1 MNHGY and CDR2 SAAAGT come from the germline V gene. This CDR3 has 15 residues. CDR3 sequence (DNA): TGTGCCAGCAGTTCCCCAGGACTCTCGTCAGAGACCCAGTACTTC. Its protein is CASSSPGLSSETQYF.

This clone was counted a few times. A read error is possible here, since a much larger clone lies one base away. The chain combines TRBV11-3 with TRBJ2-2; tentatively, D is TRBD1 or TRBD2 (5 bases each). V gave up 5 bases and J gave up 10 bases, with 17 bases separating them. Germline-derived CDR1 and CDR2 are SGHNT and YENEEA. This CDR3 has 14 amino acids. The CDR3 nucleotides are TGTGCCAGCAGCCTATCAGGGACGGACGAGGAGCTGTTTTTT. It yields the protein CASSLSGTDEELFF.

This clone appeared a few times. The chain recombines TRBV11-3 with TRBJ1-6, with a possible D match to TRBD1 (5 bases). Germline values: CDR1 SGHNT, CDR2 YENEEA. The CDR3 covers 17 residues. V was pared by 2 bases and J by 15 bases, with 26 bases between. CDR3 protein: CASSLTKRLRGRVVLHF. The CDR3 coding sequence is TGTGCCAGCAGCTTAACAAAGAGGCTCCGGGGCCGGGTAGTCCTCCACTTT.

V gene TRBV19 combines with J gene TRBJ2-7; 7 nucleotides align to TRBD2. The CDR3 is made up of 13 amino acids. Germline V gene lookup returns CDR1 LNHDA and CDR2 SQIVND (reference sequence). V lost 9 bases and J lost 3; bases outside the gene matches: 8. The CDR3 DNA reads TGTGCCAGCCGGGGACTACCTAACTACGAGCAGTACTTC. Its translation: CASRGLPNYEQYF.

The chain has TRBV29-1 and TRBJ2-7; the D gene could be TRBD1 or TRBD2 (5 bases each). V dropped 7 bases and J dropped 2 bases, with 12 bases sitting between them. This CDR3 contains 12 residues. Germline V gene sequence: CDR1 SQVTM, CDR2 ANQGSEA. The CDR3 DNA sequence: TGCAGCGCCCTGAGGGGCCCCTACGAGCAGTACTTC. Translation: CSALRGPYEQYF.

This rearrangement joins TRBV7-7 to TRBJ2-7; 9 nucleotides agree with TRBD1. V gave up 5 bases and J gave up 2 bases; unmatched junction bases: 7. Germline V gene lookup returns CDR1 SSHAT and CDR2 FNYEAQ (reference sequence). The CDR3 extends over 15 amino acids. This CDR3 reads CASSGGQGKTYEQYF. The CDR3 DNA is TGTGCCAGCAGCGGGGGACAGGGAAAGACCTACGAGCAGTACTTC.

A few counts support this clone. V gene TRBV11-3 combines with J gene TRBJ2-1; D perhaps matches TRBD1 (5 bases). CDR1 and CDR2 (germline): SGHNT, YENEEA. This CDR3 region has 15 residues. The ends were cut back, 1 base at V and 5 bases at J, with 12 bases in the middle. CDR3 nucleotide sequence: TGTGCCAGCAGCTTAGGGCAGGGAAGGGACAATGAGCAGTTCTTC. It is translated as CASSLGQGRDNEQFF. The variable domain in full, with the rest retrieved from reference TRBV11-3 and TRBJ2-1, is EAGVVQSPRYKIIEKKQPVAFWCNPISGHNTLYWYLQNLGQGPELLIRYENEEAVDDSQLPKDRFSAERLKGVDSTLKIQPAELGDSAVYLCASSLGQGRDNEQFFGPGTRLTVL.

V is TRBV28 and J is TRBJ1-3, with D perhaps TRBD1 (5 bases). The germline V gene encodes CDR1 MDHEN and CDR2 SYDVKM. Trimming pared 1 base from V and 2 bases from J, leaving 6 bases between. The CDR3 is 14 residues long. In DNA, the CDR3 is TGTGCCAGCAGTTTATCACAGGCTGGAAACACCATATATTTT. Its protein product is CASSLSQAGNTIYF.

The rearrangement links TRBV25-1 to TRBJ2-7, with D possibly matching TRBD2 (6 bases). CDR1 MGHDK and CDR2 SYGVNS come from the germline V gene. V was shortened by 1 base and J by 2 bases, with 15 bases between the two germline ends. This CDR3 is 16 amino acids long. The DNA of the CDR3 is TGTGCCAGCAGTGAATCAAGGGGTGGCGGGACCTACGAGCAGTACTTC. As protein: CASSESRGGGTYEQYF.

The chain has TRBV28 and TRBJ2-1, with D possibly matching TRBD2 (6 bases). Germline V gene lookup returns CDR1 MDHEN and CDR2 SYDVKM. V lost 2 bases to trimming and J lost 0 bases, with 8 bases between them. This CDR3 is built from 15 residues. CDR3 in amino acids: CASSLGGDSYNEQFF. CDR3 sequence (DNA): TGTGCCAGCAGTTTAGGCGGGGACTCCTACAATGAGCAGTTCTTC.

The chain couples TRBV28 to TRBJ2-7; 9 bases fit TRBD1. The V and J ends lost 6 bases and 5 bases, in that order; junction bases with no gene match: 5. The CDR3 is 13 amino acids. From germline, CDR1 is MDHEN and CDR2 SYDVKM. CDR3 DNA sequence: TGTGCCAGCAGAGGACAGGGGCACCACGAGCAGTACTTC. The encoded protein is CASRGQGHHEQYF.

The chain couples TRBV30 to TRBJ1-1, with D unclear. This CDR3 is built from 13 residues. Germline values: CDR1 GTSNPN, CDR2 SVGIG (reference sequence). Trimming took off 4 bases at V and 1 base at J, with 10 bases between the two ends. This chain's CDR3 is CAWNHRSNTEAFF. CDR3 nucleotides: TGTGCCTGGAATCACAGATCGAACACTGAAGCTTTCTTT.

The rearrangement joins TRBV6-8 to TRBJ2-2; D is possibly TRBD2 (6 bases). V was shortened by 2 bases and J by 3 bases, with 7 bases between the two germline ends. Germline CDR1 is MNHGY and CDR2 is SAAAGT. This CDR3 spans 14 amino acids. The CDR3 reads CASSYTGDTGELFF. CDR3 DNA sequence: TGTGCCAGCAGTTACACGGGAGACACCGGGGAGCTGTTTTTT.

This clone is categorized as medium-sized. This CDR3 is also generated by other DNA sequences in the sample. In nucleotides, the CDR3 is TGTGCCAGCAGCCGCCAGGGTGGGGGGCTGTCCTACAATGAGCAGTTCTTC. Protein sequence: CASSRQGGGLSYNEQFF. The V gene is TRBV11-3, the J gene TRBJ2-1; D is possibly TRBD1 or TRBD2 (6 bases each). CDR1 SGHNT and CDR2 YENEEA come from the germline V gene. This CDR3 contains 17 residues. V was pared by 5 bases and J by 1 base, with 18 bases between.

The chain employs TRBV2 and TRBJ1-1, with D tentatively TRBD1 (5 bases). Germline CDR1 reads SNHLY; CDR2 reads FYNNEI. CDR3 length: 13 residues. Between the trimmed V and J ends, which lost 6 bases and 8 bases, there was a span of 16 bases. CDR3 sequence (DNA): TGTGCCAGCAGGGACCAGATGGGGGTGGAAGCTTTCTTT. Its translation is CASRDQMGVEAFF.

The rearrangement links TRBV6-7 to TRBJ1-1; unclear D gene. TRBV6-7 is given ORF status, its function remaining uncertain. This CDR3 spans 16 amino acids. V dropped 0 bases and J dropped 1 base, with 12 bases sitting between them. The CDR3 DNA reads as TGTGCCAGCAGTTACTCGAGAGGGTTGGAGAACACTGAAGCTTTCTTT. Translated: CASSYSRGLENTEAFF.

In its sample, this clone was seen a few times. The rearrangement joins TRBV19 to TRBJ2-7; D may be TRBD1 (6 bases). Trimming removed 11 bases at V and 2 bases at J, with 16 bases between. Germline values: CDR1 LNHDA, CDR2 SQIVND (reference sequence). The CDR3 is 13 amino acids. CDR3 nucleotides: TGTGCCTCTCGCGACAGGTTGACCTACGAGCAGTACTTC. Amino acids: CASRDRLTYEQYF.